These 7 T cell receptor beta chains originate from one sample sequenced in a study of blood T cell repertoires in COVID-19. Here immunoSEQ multiplex PCR was the method, and the copy in TCRdb shows in-frame clones only, minus some. The sample holds over 250,000 clones, about 87% seen once. Sequenced material: peripheral blood. The receptors stem from a woman in her 50s with COVID-19, enrolled during active disease.

This chain joins TRBV28 and TRBJ2-4; maybe TRBD2 (6 bases). Trimming took off 2 bases at V and 1 base at J, with 9 bases between the two ends. The CDR3 extends over 15 amino acids. From germline, CDR1 is MDHEN and CDR2 SYDVKM. The chain's CDR3 is CASSLPGEAKNIQYF. The CDR3 region has the DNA TGTGCCAGCAGTTTACCGGGAGAGGCCAAAAACATTCAGTACTTC.

The rearrangement uses TRBV24-1 and TRBJ1-1, with D tentatively TRBD1 (5 bases). The CDR3 has 15 amino acids. Trimming shortened V by 7 bases and J by 4 bases, and 18 bases separated the two germline ends. Germline V lookup: CDR1 KGHDR, CDR2 SFDVKD. CDR3 loop: CATSPSRAGGTEAFF. CDR3 bases: TGTGCCACCAGCCCATCTCGGGCGGGGGGCACTGAAGCTTTCTTT.

The chain links TRBV29-1 to TRBJ2-7, with D possibly being TRBD1 (6 bases). The CDR3 totals 11 residues. Germline values: CDR1 SQVTM, CDR2 ANQGSEA. V lost 7 bases to trimming and J lost 7 bases, with 14 bases between them. The CDR3 DNA is TGCAGCGCCAACAGGGATGGGGAGCAGTACTTC. Residues: CSANRDGEQYF.

The gene calls are TRBV6-5 and TRBJ1-4; no clear D gene. V dropped 0 bases and J dropped 2 bases, with 10 bases sitting between them. Germline V CDR1 and CDR2: MNHEY, SVGAGI. The CDR3 runs 16 residues. The CDR3 DNA is TGTGCCAGCAGTTACTCTCGCTTTGGCACTAATGAAAAACTGTTTTTT. Its translation: CASSYSRFGTNEKLFF.

The chain couples TRBV2 to TRBJ2-1; 9 nucleotides match TRBD2. This CDR3 region has 16 residues. Trimming at V came to 7 bases and at J to 4 bases, leaving 11 bases not matched to a gene. From germline, CDR1 is SNHLY and CDR2 FYNNEI. This CDR3 reads CASMNGGTSIYNEQFF. The CDR3 DNA reads TGTGCCAGCATGAATGGGGGGACTAGCATATACAATGAGCAGTTCTTC.

This clone was detected only a few times. J is TRBJ1-1 and V is TRBV5-6, with a possible D match to TRBD1 (5 bases). The CDR3 is 16 amino acids. Trimming took off 3 bases at V and 4 bases at J, with 19 bases between the two ends. Germline lookup yields CDR1 SGHDT and CDR2 YYEEEE. CDR3: CASSSGQGIFGTEAFF. The CDR3 nucleotides are TGTGCCAGCAGCTCAGGTCAGGGAATTTTTGGCACTGAAGCTTTCTTT.

V is TRBV3-1 (or the pseudogene TRBV3-2) and J is TRBJ2-2; perhaps TRBD1 as D (6 bases). The V end lost 2 bases, the J end lost 4 bases, and 14 bases lay between the germline ends. This CDR3 spans 16 amino acids. From germline, CDR1 is LGHDT and CDR2 YNNKEL (reference sequence). Here the CDR3 reads CASSQMDRGGTGELFF. In DNA form, the CDR3 reads TGTGCCAGCAGCCAAATGGACAGAGGTGGCACCGGGGAGCTGTTTTTT.